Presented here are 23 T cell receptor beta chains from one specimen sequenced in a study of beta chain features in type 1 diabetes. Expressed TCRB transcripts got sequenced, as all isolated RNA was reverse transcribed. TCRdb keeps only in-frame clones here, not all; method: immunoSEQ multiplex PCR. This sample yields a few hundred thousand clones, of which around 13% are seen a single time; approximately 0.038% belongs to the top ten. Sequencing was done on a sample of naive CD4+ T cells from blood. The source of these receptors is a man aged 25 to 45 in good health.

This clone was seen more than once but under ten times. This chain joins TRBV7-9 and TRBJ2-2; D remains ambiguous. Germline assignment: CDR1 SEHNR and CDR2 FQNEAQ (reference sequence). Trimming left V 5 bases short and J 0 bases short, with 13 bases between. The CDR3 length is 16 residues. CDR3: CASSLPSYTNTGELFF. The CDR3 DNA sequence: TGTGCCAGCAGCCTGCCGTCCTATACGAACACCGGGGAGCTGTTTTTT. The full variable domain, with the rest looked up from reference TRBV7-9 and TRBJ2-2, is DTGVSQNPRHKITKRGQNVTFRCDPISEHNRLYWYRQTLGQGPEFLTYFQNEAQLEKSRLLSDRFSAERPKGSFSTLEIQRTEQGDSAMYLCASSLPSYTNTGELFFGEGSRLTVL.

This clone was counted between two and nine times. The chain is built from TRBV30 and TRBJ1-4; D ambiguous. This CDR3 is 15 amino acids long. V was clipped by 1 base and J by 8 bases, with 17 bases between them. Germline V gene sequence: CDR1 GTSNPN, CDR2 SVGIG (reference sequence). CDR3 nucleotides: TGTGCCTGGAGTGCCAACACCGACATAGGAGAAAAACTGTTTTTT. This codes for CAWSANTDIGEKLFF. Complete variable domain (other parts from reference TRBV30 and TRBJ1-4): SQTIHQWPATLVQPVGSPLSLECTVEGTSNPNLYWYRQAAGRGLQLLFYSVGIGQISSEVPQNLSASRPQDRQFILSSKKLLLSDSGFYLCAWSANTDIGEKLFFGSGTQLSVL.

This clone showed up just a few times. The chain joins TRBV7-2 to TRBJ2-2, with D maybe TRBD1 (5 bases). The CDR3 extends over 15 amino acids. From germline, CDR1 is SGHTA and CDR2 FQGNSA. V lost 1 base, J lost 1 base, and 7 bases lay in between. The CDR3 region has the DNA TGTGCCAGCAGCTTAGATAGGGGGAACACCGGGGAGCTGTTTTTT. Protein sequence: CASSLDRGNTGELFF.

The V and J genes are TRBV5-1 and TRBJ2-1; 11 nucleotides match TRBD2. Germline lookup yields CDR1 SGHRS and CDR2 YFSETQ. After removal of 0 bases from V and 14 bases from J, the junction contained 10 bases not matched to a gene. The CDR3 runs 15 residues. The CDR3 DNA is TGCGCCAGCAGCTTGGGCAGCCTAGCGGGAGGAAGGGAGTTCTTC. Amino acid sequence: CASSLGSLAGGREFF.

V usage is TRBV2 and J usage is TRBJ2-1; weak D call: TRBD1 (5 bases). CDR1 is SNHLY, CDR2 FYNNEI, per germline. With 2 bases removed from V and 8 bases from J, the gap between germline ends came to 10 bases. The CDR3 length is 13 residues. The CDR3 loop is CASSEMAGHEQFF. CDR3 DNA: TGTGCCAGCAGTGAAATGGCAGGGCATGAGCAGTTCTTC.

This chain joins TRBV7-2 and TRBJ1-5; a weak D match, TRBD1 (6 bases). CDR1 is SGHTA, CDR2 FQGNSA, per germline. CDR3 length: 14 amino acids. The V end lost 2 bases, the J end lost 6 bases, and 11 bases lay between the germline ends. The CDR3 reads CASSLSRGGQPQHF. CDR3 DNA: TGTGCCAGCAGCTTAAGCAGGGGAGGTCAGCCCCAGCATTTT.

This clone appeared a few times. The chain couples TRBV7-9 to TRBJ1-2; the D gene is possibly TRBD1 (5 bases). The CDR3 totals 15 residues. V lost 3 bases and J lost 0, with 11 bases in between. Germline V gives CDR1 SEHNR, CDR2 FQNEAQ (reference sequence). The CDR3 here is CASSLGDRPNYGYTF. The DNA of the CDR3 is TGTGCCAGCAGCTTGGGAGACAGACCTAACTATGGCTACACCTTC.

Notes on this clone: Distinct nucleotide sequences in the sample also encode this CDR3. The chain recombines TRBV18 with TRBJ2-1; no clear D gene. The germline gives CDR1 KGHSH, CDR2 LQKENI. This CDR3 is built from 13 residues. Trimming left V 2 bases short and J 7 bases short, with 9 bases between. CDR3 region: CASSPSRGNEQFF. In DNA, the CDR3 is TGTGCCAGCTCACCATCCCGTGGTAATGAGCAGTTCTTC.

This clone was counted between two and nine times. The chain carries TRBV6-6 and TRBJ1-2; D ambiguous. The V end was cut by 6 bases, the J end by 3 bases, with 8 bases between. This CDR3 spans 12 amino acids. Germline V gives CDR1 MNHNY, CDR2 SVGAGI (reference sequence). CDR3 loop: CASSPGDYGYTF. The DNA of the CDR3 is TGTGCCAGCAGCCCAGGTGACTATGGCTACACCTTC.

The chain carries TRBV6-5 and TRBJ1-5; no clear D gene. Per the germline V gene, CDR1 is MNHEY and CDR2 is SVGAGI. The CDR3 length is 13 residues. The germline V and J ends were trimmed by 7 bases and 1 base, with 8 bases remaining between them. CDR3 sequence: CASIRWSNQPQHF. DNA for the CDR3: TGTGCCAGCATTCGTTGGAGCAATCAGCCCCAGCATTTT.

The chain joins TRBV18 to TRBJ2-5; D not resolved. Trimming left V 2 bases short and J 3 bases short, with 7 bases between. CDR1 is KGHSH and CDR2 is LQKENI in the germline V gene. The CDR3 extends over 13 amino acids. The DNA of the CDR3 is TGTGCCAGCTCACCAGGGGTGAAAGAGACCCAGTACTTC. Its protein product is CASSPGVKETQYF.

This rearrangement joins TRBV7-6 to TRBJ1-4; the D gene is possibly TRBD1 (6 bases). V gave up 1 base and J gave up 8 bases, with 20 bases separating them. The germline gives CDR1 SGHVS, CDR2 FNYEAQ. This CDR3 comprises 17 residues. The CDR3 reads CASSLDRAIGRLEKLFF. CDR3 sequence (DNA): TGTGCCAGCAGCTTAGACAGGGCAATAGGTCGGTTAGAAAAACTGTTTTTT.

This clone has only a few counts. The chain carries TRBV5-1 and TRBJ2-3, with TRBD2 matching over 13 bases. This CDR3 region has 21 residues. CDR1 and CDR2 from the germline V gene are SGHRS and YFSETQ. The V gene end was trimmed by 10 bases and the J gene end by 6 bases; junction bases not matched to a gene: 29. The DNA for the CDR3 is TGCGCCTGCGCCCCGGGACGGCCGTTTATGAGGACTAGCGGGAGAGGTGATACGCAGTATTTT. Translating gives CACAPGRPFMRTSGRGDTQYF. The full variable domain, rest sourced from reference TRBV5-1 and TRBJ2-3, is KAGVTQTPRYLIKTRGQQVTLSCSPISGHRSVSWYQQTPGQGLQFLFEYFSETQRNKGNFPGRFSGRQFSNSRSEMNVSTLELGDSALYLCACAPGRPFMRTSGRGDTQYFGPGTRLTVL.

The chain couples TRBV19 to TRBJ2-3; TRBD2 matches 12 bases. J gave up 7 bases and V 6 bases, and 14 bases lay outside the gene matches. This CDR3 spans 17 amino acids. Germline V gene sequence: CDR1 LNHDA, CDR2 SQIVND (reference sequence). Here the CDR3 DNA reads TGTGCCAGTAGAGTGAGTCTAGCGGGAGGGCCGGGGAATACGCAGTATTTT. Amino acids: CASRVSLAGGPGNTQYF. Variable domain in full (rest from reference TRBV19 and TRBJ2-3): DGGITQSPKYLFRKEGQNVTLSCEQNLNHDAMYWYRQDPGQGLRLIYYSQIVNDFQKGDIAEGYSVSREKKESFPLTVTSAQKNPTAFYLCASRVSLAGGPGNTQYFGPGTRLTVL.

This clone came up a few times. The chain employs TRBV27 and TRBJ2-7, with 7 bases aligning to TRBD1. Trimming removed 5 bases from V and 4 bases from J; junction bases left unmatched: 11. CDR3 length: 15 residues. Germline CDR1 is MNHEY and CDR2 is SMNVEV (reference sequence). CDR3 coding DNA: TGTGCCAGCAGTCGGGCCGGGACAGTTCTATACGAGCAGTACTTC. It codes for CASSRAGTVLYEQYF.

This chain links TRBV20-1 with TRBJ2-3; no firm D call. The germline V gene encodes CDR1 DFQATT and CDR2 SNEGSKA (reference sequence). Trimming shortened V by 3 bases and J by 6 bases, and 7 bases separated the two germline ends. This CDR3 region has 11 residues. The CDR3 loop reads CSARILDTQYF. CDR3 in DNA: TGCAGTGCTAGGATCTTGGATACGCAGTATTTT.

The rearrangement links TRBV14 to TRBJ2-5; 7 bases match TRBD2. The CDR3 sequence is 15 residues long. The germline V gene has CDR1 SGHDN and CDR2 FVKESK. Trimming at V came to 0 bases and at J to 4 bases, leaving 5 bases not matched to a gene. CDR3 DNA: TGTGCCAGCAGCCAAGATAGGACTAGGGGAGAGACCCAGTACTTC. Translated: CASSQDRTRGETQYF.

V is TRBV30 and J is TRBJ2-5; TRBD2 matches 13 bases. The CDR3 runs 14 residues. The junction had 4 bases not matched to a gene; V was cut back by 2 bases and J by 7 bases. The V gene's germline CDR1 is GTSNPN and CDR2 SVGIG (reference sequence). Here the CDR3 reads CAWSRTSGGGTQYF. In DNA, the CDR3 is TGTGCCTGGAGTCGGACTAGCGGGGGTGGGACCCAGTACTTC. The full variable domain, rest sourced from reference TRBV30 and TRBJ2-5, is SQTIHQWPATLVQPVGSPLSLECTVEGTSNPNLYWYRQAAGRGLQLLFYSVGIGQISSEVPQNLSASRPQDRQFILSSKKLLLSDSGFYLCAWSRTSGGGTQYFGPGTRLLVL.

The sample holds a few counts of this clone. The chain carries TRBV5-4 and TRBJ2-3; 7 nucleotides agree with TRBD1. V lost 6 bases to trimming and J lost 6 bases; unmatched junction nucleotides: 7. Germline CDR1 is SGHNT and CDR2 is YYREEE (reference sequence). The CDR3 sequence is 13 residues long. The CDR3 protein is CASKTGAADTQYF. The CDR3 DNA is TGTGCCAGCAAAACAGGGGCAGCGGATACGCAGTATTTT.

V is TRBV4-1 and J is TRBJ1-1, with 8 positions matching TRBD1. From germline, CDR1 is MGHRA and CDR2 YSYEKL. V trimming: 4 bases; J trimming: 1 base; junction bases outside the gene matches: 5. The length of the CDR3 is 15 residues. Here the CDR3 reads CASSPDRGQNTEAFF. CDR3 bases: TGCGCCAGCAGCCCAGACAGGGGACAGAACACTGAAGCTTTCTTT.

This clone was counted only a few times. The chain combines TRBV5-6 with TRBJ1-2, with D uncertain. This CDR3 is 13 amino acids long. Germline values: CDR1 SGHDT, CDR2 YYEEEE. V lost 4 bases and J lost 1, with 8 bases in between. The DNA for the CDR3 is TGTGCCAGCAGCCCGGGAGTTAACTATGGCTACACCTTC. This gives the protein CASSPGVNYGYTF.

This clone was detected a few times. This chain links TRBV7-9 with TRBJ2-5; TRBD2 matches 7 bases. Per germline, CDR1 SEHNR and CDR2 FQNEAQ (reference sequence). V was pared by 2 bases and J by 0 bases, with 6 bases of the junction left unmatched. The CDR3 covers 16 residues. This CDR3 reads CASSLRASGNQETQYF. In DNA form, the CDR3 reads TGTGCCAGCAGCTTAAGGGCTAGCGGAAACCAAGAGACCCAGTACTTC.

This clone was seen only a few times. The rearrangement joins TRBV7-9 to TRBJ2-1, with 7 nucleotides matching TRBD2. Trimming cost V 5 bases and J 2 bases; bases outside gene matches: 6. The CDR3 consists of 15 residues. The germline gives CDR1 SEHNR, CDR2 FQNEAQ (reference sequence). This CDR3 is CASSPGSGTYNEQFF. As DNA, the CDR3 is TGTGCCAGCAGCCCCGGAAGCGGGACCTACAATGAGCAGTTCTTC.